A single sample is the source of the 14 T cell receptor beta chains below, sequenced in a study of CD8 T cells in ankylosing spondylitis. Study-level results: Apparently characteristic of ankylosing spondylitis blood was a TCR beta motif (roughly eight highly homologous variants).

The antigens of these receptors remain unknown. TCRdb independently ran MiXCR on the 5' RACE reads; one entry per CDR3 protein. The data hold some 700,000 distinct CDR3 sequences, with around 19% observed a single time. The sample consisted of blood, either unsorted or a sorted T cell fraction (not recorded which). All receptors come from a male donor with ankylosing spondylitis.

The CDR3 is CATSDFSRERSYNEQFF. CDR3 DNA: TGTGCCACCAGTGATTTTAGCCGCGAACGCTCCTACAATGAGCAGTTCTTC. V and J are TRBV24-1 and TRBJ2-1; D uncertain. Trimming removed 1 base at V and 0 bases at J, with 12 bases between. This CDR3 has 17 amino acids. The germline gives CDR1 KGHDR, CDR2 SFDVKD.

The rearrangement joins TRBV7-3 to TRBJ2-2; D call uncertain. CDR1 SGHTA and CDR2 FQGTGA come from the germline V gene. This CDR3 spans 13 amino acids. Trimming stripped 4 bases from V and 4 bases from J, with 7 bases between. CDR3 nucleotide sequence: TGTGCCAGCAGCTCTACTCCCACCGGGGAGCTGTTTTTT. It translates to CASSSTPTGELFF. Combining the CDR3 with reference TRBV7-3 and TRBJ2-2 gives the whole variable domain GAGVSQTPSNKVTEKGKYVELRCDPISGHTALYWYRQSLGQGPEFLIYFQGTGAADDSGLPNDRFFAVRPEGSVSTLKIQRTERGDSAVYLCASSSTPTGELFFGEGSRLTVL.

The chain carries TRBV3-1 and TRBJ2-7; D remains unclear. The V and J ends lost 1 base and 6 bases respectively, with 10 bases between them. Germline CDR1 reads LGHDT; CDR2 reads YNNKEL (reference sequence). The CDR3 sequence is 13 residues long. CDR3 region: CASSQVDLSEQYF. The CDR3 region has the DNA TGTGCCAGCAGCCAAGTCGACCTTAGCGAGCAGTACTTC.

The chain links TRBV12-3 or TRBV12-4 to TRBJ1-2, with 8 bases matching TRBD1. The CDR3 consists of 15 residues. J gave up 6 bases and V 2 bases, and 8 bases lay outside the gene matches. CDR3 sequence (DNA): TGTGCCAGCAGTTTATTCGATGCAGGGGGCCATGGCTACACCTTC. Translating it yields CASSLFDAGGHGYTF.

This clonotype was observed a handful of times. The chain combines TRBV7-9 with TRBJ2-5, with 10 bases fitting TRBD1. Germline loops: CDR1 SEHNR, CDR2 FQNEAQ (reference sequence). The CDR3 consists of 15 residues. V shed 8 bases, J shed 2 bases, and the junction held 8 bases outside the gene matches. This CDR3 reads CASGERGQGQETQYF. The CDR3 DNA follows: TGTGCCAGCGGCGAAAGGGGACAGGGGCAAGAGACCCAGTACTTC. The full variable domain, rest sourced from reference TRBV7-9 and TRBJ2-5, is DTGVSQNPRHKITKRGQNVTFRCDPISEHNRLYWYRQTLGQGPEFLTYFQNEAQLEKSRLLSDRFSAERPKGSFSTLEIQRTEQGDSAMYLCASGERGQGQETQYFGPGTRLLVL.

This clonotype was picked up a small number of times. The chain has TRBV7-2 and TRBJ1-2; 7 nucleotides agree with TRBD1. V was pared by 6 bases and J by 7 bases, with 5 bases of the junction left unmatched. Germline CDR1 reads SGHTA; CDR2 reads FQGNSA. This CDR3 contains 12 residues. CDR3 DNA: TGTGCCAGCAGGACAGGGTTTCCTGGCTACACCTTC. Translation gives CASRTGFPGYTF.

This chain's CDR3 is CASTLAGRGDTQYF. The CDR3 coding sequence is TGTGCCAGCACCCTAGCGGGGAGGGGAGATACGCAGTATTTT. The V call is TRBV11-2, the J call TRBJ2-3, with 9 bases lining up with TRBD2. CDR1 and CDR2 from the germline V gene are SGHAT and FQNNGV. J gave up 5 bases and V 7 bases, and 7 bases lay outside the gene matches. The CDR3 is made up of 14 amino acids.

This clonotype has just a few counts. The chain links TRBV4-1 to TRBJ2-2; weak D call: TRBD2 (6 bases). Trimming took off 1 base at V and 7 bases at J, with 10 bases between the two ends. The CDR3 spans 14 residues. Germline CDR1 is MGHRA and CDR2 is YSYEKL. CDR3 in DNA: TGCGCCAGCAGCCAAGGACTAGGGAACGGGGAGCTGTTTTTT. Translating gives CASSQGLGNGELFF.

This clonotype was seen a handful of times. V and J are TRBV13 and TRBJ2-1; 13 bases line up with TRBD2. V lost 5 bases to trimming and J lost 0 bases; unmatched junction nucleotides: 7. Germline V CDR1 and CDR2: PRHDT, FYEKMQ (reference sequence). The CDR3 runs 18 residues. This chain's CDR3 is CASSPLTSGGPSYNEQFF. The DNA of the CDR3 is TGTGCCAGCAGCCCGCTGACTAGCGGGGGGCCCTCCTACAATGAGCAGTTCTTC.

This clonotype occurred a few times. The chain is built from TRBV11-3 and TRBJ1-2; 7 bases align to TRBD1. Germline V lookup: CDR1 SGHNT, CDR2 YENEEA. V was clipped by 5 bases and J by 4 bases; unmatched bases: 10. The CDR3 length is 15 residues. The CDR3 DNA is TGTGCCAGCAGCGCCCTCGGGACAGCCGGCTATGGCTACACCTTC. Residues: CASSALGTAGYGYTF.

This clonotype showed up just a few times. Written as DNA, the CDR3 is TGTGCCAGCAGCGCCGGGACAGGGGGCCGTGGCTACACCTTC. This translates into CASSAGTGGRGYTF. V and J are TRBV5-5 and TRBJ1-2; 12 nucleotides line up with TRBD1. J was trimmed by 7 bases and V by 4 bases; bases with no gene match: 5. Germline CDR1 SGHKS, CDR2 YYEKEE (reference sequence). The length of the CDR3 is 14 residues. Full variable domain (remainder filled in from reference TRBV5-5 and TRBJ1-2): DAGVTQSPTHLIKTRGQQVTLRCSPISGHKSVSWYQQVLGQGPQFIFQYYEKEERGRGNFPDRFSARQFPNYSSELNVNALLLGDSALYLCASSAGTGGRGYTFGSGTRLTVV.

The table lists this clonotype with a few counts. This chain links TRBV24-1 with TRBJ1-2; unclear D gene. Deletions cut 1 base from V and 8 bases from J, with 10 bases between. The CDR3 runs 13 residues. Germline CDR1 reads KGHDR; CDR2 reads SFDVKD. The CDR3 loop is CATSDFEGGGYTF. CDR3 DNA: TGTGCCACCAGTGATTTTGAGGGAGGCGGCTACACCTTC.

This clonotype occurred many times. The rearrangement links TRBV2 to TRBJ2-1; D tentatively fits TRBD1 or TRBD2 (6 bases each). The germline gives CDR1 SNHLY, CDR2 FYNNEI. Between the trimmed V and J ends, which lost 2 bases and 0 bases, there was a span of 11 bases. CDR3 length equals 16 residues. The CDR3 DNA reads TGTGCCAGCAGTGAAAGGGGGACTTCCTCCTACAATGAGCAGTTCTTC. It codes for CASSERGTSSYNEQFF.

The chain links TRBV5-5 to TRBJ2-4; D uncertain. The germline gives CDR1 SGHKS, CDR2 YYEKEE (reference sequence). This CDR3 is 14 amino acids long. Trimming removed 1 base from V and 2 bases from J, with 7 bases in between. The CDR3 here is CASSLFTPKNIQYF. In DNA form, the CDR3 reads TGTGCCAGCAGCTTGTTCACTCCCAAAAACATTCAGTACTTC.